The 27 T cell receptor beta chains below all came from one sample that was sequenced in a study of shared clonotypes between healthy human individuals. Here immunoSEQ multiplex PCR was the method, and the copy in TCRdb shows in-frame clones only, minus some. The sample shows some 2,100,000 clones, nearly 97% of them seen only once. Source material: naive CD4+ T cells sorted from blood. Documented subset: CD45RA+ positively selected. These receptors were obtained from a young man in good health.

The genes are TRBV5-1 and TRBJ1-4; TRBD1 is a possible D gene (5 bases). Trimming removed 2 bases at V and 6 bases at J, with 14 bases between. This CDR3 contains 15 residues. Germline CDR1 reads SGHRS; CDR2 reads YFSETQ. The CDR3 loop reads CASSFSGRGDEKLFF. CDR3 in DNA: TGCGCCAGCAGCTTTTCAGGCAGAGGGGATGAAAAACTGTTTTTT.

This chain uses TRBV15 with TRBJ2-3, with 7 bases lining up with TRBD1. Germline lookup yields CDR1 LNHNV and CDR2 YYDKDF (reference sequence). This CDR3 has 15 residues. The ends lost 1 base at V and 3 bases at J; junction bases unmatched: 4. CDR3 amino acids: CATSRGQGLTDTQYF. CDR3 DNA: TGTGCCACCAGCAGAGGACAGGGTTTGACAGATACGCAGTATTTT.

The rearrangement uses TRBV5-1 and TRBJ2-2; 10 bases fit TRBD1. V was clipped by 4 bases and J by 9 bases; unmatched bases: 18. The germline V gene encodes CDR1 SGHRS and CDR2 YFSETQ. This CDR3 region has 18 residues. The CDR3 region has the DNA TGCGCCAGCAGCCCTACCCTCTTAACGGACAGGGGGAAGCGGGAGCTGTTTTTT. It specifies CASSPTLLTDRGKRELFF.

The chain joins TRBV19 to TRBJ2-5, with D possibly TRBD2 on 6 matching bases. From germline, CDR1 is LNHDA and CDR2 SQIVND (reference sequence). The ends were cut back, 7 bases at V and 5 bases at J, with 14 bases in the middle. CDR3 length: 13 amino acids. The CDR3 loop reads CASTQGRGETQYF. The CDR3 region has the DNA TGTGCCAGTACCCAAGGACGGGGGGAGACCCAGTACTTC.

V is TRBV5-1 and J is TRBJ2-1; 10 bases agree with TRBD1. Trimming cost V 7 bases and J 3 bases; bases outside gene matches: 13. This CDR3 region has 17 residues. Per the germline V gene, CDR1 is SGHRS and CDR2 is YFSETQ. The CDR3 nucleotides are TGCGCCAGCCGAGACGACAGGGGGCTCCCCGACTACAATGAGCAGTTCTTC. Translated: CASRDDRGLPDYNEQFF. The full variable domain, with the rest looked up from reference TRBV5-1 and TRBJ2-1, is KAGVTQTPRYLIKTRGQQVTLSCSPISGHRSVSWYQQTPGQGLQFLFEYFSETQRNKGNFPGRFSGRQFSNSRSEMNVSTLELGDSALYLCASRDDRGLPDYNEQFFGPGTRLTVL.

The count of this clone is one. The chain employs TRBV2 and TRBJ2-5; the match to TRBD1 covers 11 bases. The CDR3 has 13 residues. Looked up from germline, CDR1 is SNHLY and CDR2 is FYNNEI. V shed 6 bases, J shed 5 bases, and the junction held 2 bases outside the gene matches. CDR3 nucleotide sequence: TGTGCCAGCAGGCGGGACAGGGGGGAGACCCAGTACTTC. Protein: CASRRDRGETQYF.

The rearrangement uses TRBV6-5 and TRBJ2-7; tentatively, D is TRBD1 (5 bases). The CDR3 runs 14 residues. Germline V lookup: CDR1 MNHEY, CDR2 SVGAGI. The V gene lost 5 bases and the J gene lost 0 bases, with 11 bases spanning the gap. The CDR3 sequence is CASSIVDSSYEQYF. CDR3 nucleotides: TGTGCCAGCAGTATTGTCGACAGCTCCTACGAGCAGTACTTC.

V gene TRBV7-9 combines with J gene TRBJ2-1; D remains unclear. Germline V gene lookup returns CDR1 SEHNR and CDR2 FQNEAQ (reference sequence). Trimming took 2 bases from V and 5 from J, leaving 13 bases between them. This CDR3 has 15 amino acids. DNA for the CDR3: TGTGCCAGCAGCTTAAGGCTCGAGGACGACAATGAGCAGTTCTTC. Translating gives CASSLRLEDDNEQFF.

This clone was detected only once. J is TRBJ2-1 and V is TRBV7-2; tentative D call: TRBD2 (6 bases). This CDR3 has 15 residues. V was pared by 1 base and J by 7 bases, with 14 bases between. The germline V gene encodes CDR1 SGHTA and CDR2 FQGNSA. Here the CDR3 reads CASSLGGLNLNEQFF. DNA of the CDR3: TGTGCCAGCAGCTTAGGTGGACTAAACCTTAATGAGCAGTTCTTC.

J is TRBJ2-3 and V is TRBV5-1, with D tentatively TRBD1 (5 bases). CDR1 and CDR2 from the germline V gene are SGHRS and YFSETQ. V gave up 0 bases and J gave up 3 bases, with 8 bases separating them. This CDR3 has 14 amino acids. The CDR3: CASSLVQGTDTQYF. CDR3 coding DNA: TGCGCCAGCAGCTTGGTTCAGGGAACAGATACGCAGTATTTT.

The chain couples TRBV5-1 to TRBJ2-2; the D gene is possibly TRBD1 (6 bases). V lost 2 bases and J 7 bases, leaving 21 bases between the germline ends. Germline V gives CDR1 SGHRS, CDR2 YFSETQ. The CDR3 has 17 amino acids. The CDR3 bases are TGCGCCAGCAGCTTTGGACAGCCGGACCCATCAGTCGGGGAGCTGTTTTTT. It codes for CASSFGQPDPSVGELFF.

Notes on this clone: This same CDR3 is encoded by further DNA sequences in the sample. The chain carries TRBV6-1 and TRBJ1-4; D may be TRBD1 (5 bases). Germline lookup yields CDR1 MNHNS and CDR2 SASEGT. This CDR3 comprises 15 residues. V lost 2 bases and J 2 bases, leaving 9 bases between the germline ends. CDR3 sequence: CASSEQGGTNEKLFF. As DNA, the CDR3 is TGTGCCAGCAGTGAACAGGGAGGGACTAATGAAAAACTGTTTTTT.

A note on this clone: Other DNA sequences from this sample encode an identical CDR3 as well. The V and J genes are TRBV7-6 and TRBJ2-7; D is unresolved. Per germline, CDR1 SGHVS and CDR2 FNYEAQ. The V and J ends lost 2 bases and 0 bases respectively, with 8 bases between them. The CDR3 contains 14 residues. This CDR3 is CASSLLGDSYEQYF. CDR3 coding DNA: TGTGCCAGCAGCTTATTGGGCGACTCCTACGAGCAGTACTTC.

The CDR3 loop is CASSQEGQGAKTQYF. CDR3 DNA sequence: TGTGCCAGCAGCCAAGAGGGACAGGGGGCAAAGACCCAGTACTTC. The chain is built from TRBV4-2 and TRBJ2-5, with 12 bases fitting TRBD1. The germline V gene has CDR1 LGHNA and CDR2 YNFKEQ. CDR3 length: 15 amino acids. Germline trimming cut 0 bases from V and 6 bases from J; bases unmatched to any gene: 2.

The chain is built from TRBV19 and TRBJ2-2, with 7 positions matching TRBD2. Germline assignment: CDR1 LNHDA and CDR2 SQIVND (reference sequence). V was pared by 4 bases and J by 4 bases, with 9 bases of the junction left unmatched. The CDR3 length is 16 residues. The CDR3 region is CASSNPGTIPTGELFF. The CDR3 nucleotides read TGTGCCAGTAGTAACCCCGGGACTATCCCCACCGGGGAGCTGTTTTTT. Together with reference TRBV19 and TRBJ2-2, the CDR3 gives the full variable domain: DGGITQSPKYLFRKEGQNVTLSCEQNLNHDAMYWYRQDPGQGLRLIYYSQIVNDFQKGDIAEGYSVSREKKESFPLTVTSAQKNPTAFYLCASSNPGTIPTGELFFGEGSRLTVL.

The chain combines TRBV25-1 with TRBJ2-1, with D possibly called TRBD1 or TRBD2 (5 bases each). The length of the CDR3 is 15 residues. Trimming cost V 2 bases and J 3 bases, with 11 bases left between them. Germline values: CDR1 MGHDK, CDR2 SYGVNS. The CDR3 spells CASSEGGKGYNEQFF. DNA for the CDR3: TGTGCCAGCAGTGAAGGGGGAAAGGGCTACAATGAGCAGTTCTTC. Full variable domain (missing parts from reference TRBV25-1 and TRBJ2-1): EADIYQTPRYLVIGTGKKITLECSQTMGHDKMYWYQQDPGMELHLIHYSYGVNSTEKGDLSSESTVSRIRTEHFPLTLESARPSHTSQYLCASSEGGKGYNEQFFGPGTRLTVL.

The chain combines TRBV6-5 with TRBJ1-3; D is ambiguous. The length of the CDR3 is 13 residues. V lost 6 bases, J lost 0 bases, and 6 bases lay in between. Per the germline V gene, CDR1 is MNHEY and CDR2 is SVGAGI. The CDR3 region has the DNA TGTGCCAGCAGCCAAGACTCTGGAAACACCATATATTTT. Residues: CASSQDSGNTIYF.

V and J are TRBV9 and TRBJ2-3; TRBD2 matches at 9 bases. V shed 0 bases, J shed 6 bases, and the junction held 8 bases outside the gene matches. The CDR3 spans 16 residues. CDR1 and CDR2 (germline): SGDLS, YYNGEE. The CDR3 region is CASSVVASGVADTQYF. CDR3 in DNA: TGTGCCAGCAGCGTAGTTGCTAGCGGGGTAGCGGATACGCAGTATTTT.

The V gene is TRBV6-5, the J gene TRBJ2-7, with TRBD2 identical over 11 bases. J lost 2 bases, V lost 4 bases, and 7 bases had no gene match. The CDR3 covers 16 residues. The germline V gene encodes CDR1 MNHEY and CDR2 SVGAGI. This CDR3 is CASSLSPSGGTYEQYF. As DNA, the CDR3 is TGTGCCAGCAGTTTAAGCCCTAGCGGGGGGACCTACGAGCAGTACTTC.

The chain couples TRBV11-2 to TRBJ1-6; 7 bases are shared with TRBD1. Germline-derived CDR1 and CDR2 are SGHAT and FQNNGV. This CDR3 comprises 15 residues. The V segment lost 5 bases and the J segment 8 bases; nucleotides outside the gene matches: 9. CDR3 residues: CASSHPEGADSPLHF. The CDR3, as DNA: TGTGCCAGCAGCCACCCAGAGGGGGCGGATTCACCCCTCCACTTT. Full variable domain (outside the CDR3, taken from reference TRBV11-2 and TRBJ1-6): EAGVAQSPRYKIIEKRQSVAFWCNPISGHATLYWYQQILGQGPKLLIQFQNNGVVDDSQLPKDRFSAERLKGVDSTLKIQPAKLEDSAVYLCASSHPEGADSPLHFGNGTRLTVT.

J is TRBJ2-2 and V is TRBV7-9, with TRBD2 identical over 9 bases. Germline V gene lookup returns CDR1 SEHNR and CDR2 FQNEAQ (reference sequence). The junction had 14 bases not matched to a gene; V was cut back by 5 bases and J by 7 bases. The length of the CDR3 is 17 residues. The CDR3, as DNA: TGTGCCAGCAGCCATTTGGCCGGGACTAGCATTAGCGGGGAGCTGTTTTTT. It encodes CASSHLAGTSISGELFF. Looking up the rest from reference TRBV7-9 and TRBJ2-2 gives the full variable domain: DTGVSQNPRHKITKRGQNVTFRCDPISEHNRLYWYRQTLGQGPEFLTYFQNEAQLEKSRLLSDRFSAERPKGSFSTLEIQRTEQGDSAMYLCASSHLAGTSISGELFFGEGSRLTVL.

As for this clone: This sample also contains other DNA sequences that code for the same CDR3. The rearrangement joins TRBV9 to TRBJ1-3; perhaps TRBD1 as D (5 bases). Trimming pared 5 bases from V and 0 bases from J, leaving 9 bases between. CDR3 length: 14 residues. Germline loops: CDR1 SGDLS, CDR2 YYNGEE. The CDR3 DNA is TGTGCCAGCAGTGGGGGGGTCTCTGGAAACACCATATATTTT. It encodes CASSGGVSGNTIYF. The variable domain in full, with the rest retrieved from reference TRBV9 and TRBJ1-3, is DSGVTQTPKHLITATGQRVTLRCSPRSGDLSVYWYQQSLDQGLQFLIQYYNGEERAKGNILERFSAQQFPDLHSELNLSSLELGDSALYFCASSGGVSGNTIYFGEGSWLTVV.

CDR3 DNA sequence: TGCGCCAGCAGCTCTGAGTCGCGGACAGATACGCAGTATTTT. Translated, it gives CASSSESRTDTQYF. The gene calls are TRBV5-1 and TRBJ2-3; D gene uncertain. Germline CDR1 reads SGHRS; CDR2 reads YFSETQ. Trimming shortened V by 3 bases and J by 3 bases, and 11 bases separated the two germline ends. The CDR3 covers 14 residues.

J is TRBJ2-7 and V is TRBV6-5, with 8 bases aligning to TRBD2. Germline V CDR1 and CDR2: MNHEY, SVGAGI. The CDR3 is 15 residues long. The ends lost 2 bases at V and 0 bases at J; junction bases unmatched: 3. This CDR3 reads CASSYTSGISYEQYF. The CDR3 DNA follows: TGTGCCAGCAGTTACACTAGCGGAATCTCCTACGAGCAGTACTTC.

This clone was seen just once. The rearrangement links TRBV9 to TRBJ1-6; no clear D gene. The germline V gene has CDR1 SGDLS and CDR2 YYNGEE. This CDR3 has 16 amino acids. V was clipped by 0 bases and J by 4 bases, with 11 bases between them. DNA of the CDR3: TGTGCCAGCAGCGTAGCTACGAGTCCTTATAATTCACCCCTCCACTTT. Amino acid sequence: CASSVATSPYNSPLHF.

V gene TRBV5-4 combines with J gene TRBJ2-7; 8 nucleotides agree with TRBD2. Trimming cost V 2 bases and J 5 bases; bases outside gene matches: 6. The CDR3 totals 14 residues. Germline V gene data show CDR1 as SGHNT and CDR2 as YYREEE (reference sequence). The CDR3 DNA is TGTGCCAGCAGCTTACCAGGGACTAGTCACGAGCAGTACTTC. It yields the protein CASSLPGTSHEQYF. The variable domain in full, with the rest retrieved from reference TRBV5-4 and TRBJ2-7, is ETGVTQSPTHLIKTRGQQVTLRCSSQSGHNTVSWYQQALGQGPQFIFQYYREEENGRGNFPPRFSGLQFPNYSSELNVNALELDDSALYLCASSLPGTSHEQYFGPGTRLTVT.

The chain employs TRBV29-1 and TRBJ2-2, with D unresolved. Germline loops: CDR1 SQVTM, CDR2 ANQGSEA. V gave up 7 bases and J gave up 2 bases, with 14 bases separating them. CDR3 length equals 14 residues. This chain's CDR3 is CSALGTINTGELFF. The CDR3 coding sequence is TGCAGCGCCCTGGGTACTATAAACACCGGGGAGCTGTTTTTT.